This TCR beta chain was sequenced in a study of blood T cell repertoires in COVID-19. At the level of the study: Sites in the United States, Italy and Spain provided acute and convalescent COVID-19 samples. The cDNA or gDNA used as material had been derived from T cells, B-cell-depleted T cells, or PBMCs.

Patients of the Seattle cohort, enrolled during active infection, were followed longitudinally. Per the study methods: Researchers report that nucleated cell counts were estimated from reference gene primer amplification. Only in-frame clones appear in the TCRdb table, and some are missing; sequencing was by immunoSEQ multiplex PCR. From that table come the V and J calls and clone size; the DNA was used to work out D and trimming. Of about 350,000 clones listed, 88% are singletons. Input material: peripheral blood. The TCR originated in a woman between 70 and 85 years old with COVID-19, enrolled during active disease.

The CDR3 protein is CASSPWGDPNYGYTF. CDR3 DNA: TGTGCCAGCAGTCCCTGGGGGGACCCTAACTATGGCTACACCTTC. V usage is TRBV28 and J usage is TRBJ1-2, with a weak D call TRBD1 (5 bases). The germline V and J ends were trimmed by 5 bases and 0 bases, with 13 bases remaining between them. The CDR3 covers 15 residues. Germline lookup yields CDR1 MDHEN and CDR2 SYDVKM.